This T cell receptor delta chain was retrieved from a study of gamma-delta chains in newborns, infants, children. Study context: Microbial exposure reportedly drives polyclonal innate γδ T cell expansion after birth.

This CDR3 is built from 16 residues. V lost 3 bases and J 2 bases, leaving 18 bases between the germline ends. Looked up from germline, CDR1 is GEAIGNYY and CDR2 is EKD. TCRdb repeated clone calling on the reads with CATT. Counted here are 5,500 to 8,500 delta-chain clones, 10% to 12% occurring once; the ten biggest clones make up approximately 7%. The receptor was isolated from a child who was a newborn, infant or young child, either healthy, febrile or measles-vaccinated (not recorded which). The chain combines TRDV2 with TRDJ1, with D perhaps being TRDD1 or TRDD3 (5 bases each). Sequences were obtained from blood. For the CDR3, the DNA is TGTGCCTGTGACGCTCTGGAGGATAGTAGAACCGATAAACTCATCTTT. This sequence encodes CACDALEDSRTDKLIF.